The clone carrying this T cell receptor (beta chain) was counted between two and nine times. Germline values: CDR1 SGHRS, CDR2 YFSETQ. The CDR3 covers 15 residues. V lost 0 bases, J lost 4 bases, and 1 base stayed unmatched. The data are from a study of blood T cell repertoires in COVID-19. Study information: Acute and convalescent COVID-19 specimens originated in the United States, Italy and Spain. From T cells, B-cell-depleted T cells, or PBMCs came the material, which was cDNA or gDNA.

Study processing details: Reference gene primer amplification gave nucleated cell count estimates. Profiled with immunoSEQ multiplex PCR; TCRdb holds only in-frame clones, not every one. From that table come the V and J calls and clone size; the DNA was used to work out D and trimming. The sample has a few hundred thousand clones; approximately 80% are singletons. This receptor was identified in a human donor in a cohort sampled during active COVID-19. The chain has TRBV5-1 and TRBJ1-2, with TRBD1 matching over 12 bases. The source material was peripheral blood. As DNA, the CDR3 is TGCGCCAGCAGCTTGGAGGGACAGGGGGCCTATGGCTACACCTTC. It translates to CASSLEGQGAYGYTF.